The T cell receptor beta chain described here comes from a study of CD8 T cells in ankylosing spondylitis. Regarding the study as a whole: Typical of ankylosing spondylitis blood, it appeared, was a TCR beta motif of under 10 highly homologous variants. The clones that were linked to disease were reported to be significantly enriched in matched synovial fluid samples from ankylosing spondylitis patients.

TCRdb ran MiXCR on the 5' RACE reads and lists one entry per CDR3 protein. The data show 250,000 or so distinct CDR3 sequences, about 24% seen once. This clonotype came up many times. Its antigen is currently unknown. This sequence was found in a male donor with ankylosing spondylitis or in good health (not recorded which). Material: blood, either unsorted or a sorted T cell fraction (not recorded which).

The CDR3 reads CSVPVGGRETQYF. CDR3 bases: TGCAGTGTCCCGGTTGGGGGGCGAGAGACCCAGTACTTC. This sequence joins TRBV20-1 and TRBJ2-5; D tentatively reads TRBD1 or TRBD2 (6 bases each). Looked up from germline, CDR1 is DFQATT and CDR2 is SNEGSKA (reference sequence). The germline V and J ends were trimmed by 7 bases and 4 bases, with 16 bases remaining between them. CDR3 length equals 13 residues.